Presented here are 21 T cell receptor beta chains from one specimen sequenced in a study of early T cells in non-severe SARS-CoV-2 infection. TCRdb reprocessed the 5' RACE reads with MiXCR, giving one entry per CDR3 protein. The sample lists some 35,000 distinct CDR3 sequences, about 5% occurring once. Material for sequencing was whole blood. These receptors were collected from an adult who was a healthcare worker with PCR-confirmed SARS-CoV-2 infection or an uninfected control (not recorded which).

This clonotype showed up many times. A read error may account for a junction end that differs from germline. The chain combines TRBV7-3 with TRBJ1-1; possible D gene TRBD1, 5 bases. This CDR3 spans 13 amino acids. Germline assignment: CDR1 SGHTA and CDR2 FQGTGA. DNA for the CDR3: TGTGCCAGCAGCCTAACAGGGAACACTGAAGCTTTCTTT. Protein sequence: CASSLTGNTEAFF.

The chain couples TRBV10-3 to TRBJ2-7; 7 bases are a match to TRBD2. V trimming: 7 bases; J trimming: 2 bases; junction bases outside the gene matches: 8. CDR3 size: 14 residues. Looked up from germline, CDR1 is ENHRY and CDR2 is SYGVKD. CDR3 in amino acids: CAITSGRGAYEQYF. The CDR3 bases are TGTGCCATCACCTCCGGACGGGGGGCCTACGAGCAGTACTTC.

This clonotype was found many times. The chain is built from TRBV7-8 and TRBJ1-1; D may be TRBD1 (5 bases). Trimming removed 2 bases from V and 4 bases from J, with 17 bases in between. This CDR3 is 16 amino acids long. CDR1 is SGHVS, CDR2 FQNEAQ, per germline. This CDR3 reads CASSLSWGGGFTEAFF. As DNA, the CDR3 is TGTGCCAGCAGCTTATCGTGGGGCGGGGGTTTCACTGAAGCTTTCTTT.

The table lists this clonotype with many counts. This chain links TRBV3-1 with TRBJ1-1; 7 positions match TRBD1. From germline, CDR1 is LGHDT and CDR2 YNNKEL (reference sequence). The CDR3 spans 13 residues. The J segment lost 4 bases and the V segment lost 4 bases, leaving 3 bases of the junction unmatched. CDR3 DNA: TGTGCCAGCAGCCGGGACAGATCCACTGAAGCTTTCTTT. It specifies CASSRDRSTEAFF.

This clonotype was picked up many times. The chain couples TRBV12-3 or TRBV12-4 to TRBJ1-2, with D perhaps matching TRBD1 (6 bases). The V end was cut by 0 bases, the J end by 7 bases, with 12 bases between. There are 14 residues in the CDR3. The CDR3 protein is CASSLAAGAGGYTF. The DNA for the CDR3 is TGTGCCAGCAGTTTAGCGGCAGGGGCGGGTGGCTACACCTTC.

Only a few counts were recorded for this clonotype. J is TRBJ1-2 and V is TRBV21-1; the table's D call TRBD1 went unverified against the DNA. TRBV21-1 is classified as a pseudogene. The CDR3 is 15 residues long. The CDR3 bases are TGTGCCAGCAGCAAAGCGAGGGGGCTCCCCTATGGCTACACCTTC. Translated, it gives CASSKARGLPYGYTF.

The V call is TRBV4-2, the J call TRBJ2-1, with 9 bases lining up with TRBD2. The CDR3 has 17 residues. Germline values: CDR1 LGHNA, CDR2 YNFKEQ. V was clipped by 2 bases and J by 10 bases; unmatched bases: 15. The CDR3: CASSQSAGLALSGEQFF. CDR3 bases: TGTGCCAGCAGCCAATCAGCGGGACTAGCTTTGTCAGGGGAGCAGTTCTTC.

The CDR3, as DNA: TGTGCCAGCAGCCAAGATTGGGTGGCACCCGATAGGGTCCTGACTTTC. Its protein product is CASSQDWVAPDRVLTF. This chain links TRBV4-2 with TRBJ2-6; no firm D call. The CDR3 extends over 16 amino acids. The germline gives CDR1 LGHNA, CDR2 YNFKEQ. Trimming took off 0 bases at V and 13 bases at J, with 19 bases between the two ends.

This clonotype was observed many times. The CDR3 nucleotides are TGTGCCAGCAGCGTCTCAAGACTAGCGGGATCCGCAGATACGCAGTATTTT. Encoded protein: CASSVSRLAGSADTQYF. This chain joins TRBV7-6 and TRBJ2-3, with TRBD2 matching over 11 bases. With 5 bases clipped from V and 4 bases from J, the junction kept 11 bases outside the gene matches. CDR1 and CDR2 from the germline V gene are SGHVS and FNYEAQ. This CDR3 is built from 17 residues.

The sample holds a few counts of this clonotype. The V gene is TRBV19, the J gene TRBJ2-4; 10 bases match TRBD1. The V segment lost 6 bases and the J segment 0 bases; nucleotides outside the gene matches: 14. CDR1 and CDR2 from the germline V gene are LNHDA and SQIVND (reference sequence). The CDR3 totals 19 residues. In DNA, the CDR3 is TGTGCCAGTAGCATACTTCCGGGACAGGGGCCCTTAGCCAAAAACATTCAGTACTTC. It is translated as CASSILPGQGPLAKNIQYF.

This chain links TRBV6-1 with TRBJ2-4; D unclear. Germline loops: CDR1 MNHNS, CDR2 SASEGT. The length of the CDR3 is 19 residues. The V and J ends lost 1 base and 0 bases respectively, with 19 bases between them. CDR3 in amino acids: CASSEVLGGATLAKNIQYF. The CDR3 DNA reads TGTGCCAGCAGTGAAGTATTAGGCGGCGCGACCTTAGCCAAAAACATTCAGTACTTC.

This clonotype was recorded many times. J is TRBJ2-1 and V is TRBV20-1, with 7 nucleotides matching TRBD2. Germline V lookup: CDR1 DFQATT, CDR2 SNEGSKA (reference sequence). This CDR3 region has 15 residues. Written as DNA, the CDR3 is TGCAGCTCGACGGCCGGGACTAAAGTCTACAATGAGCAGTTCTTC. This codes for CSSTAGTKVYNEQFF.

The chain recombines TRBV7-9 with TRBJ2-6, with 11 bases lining up with TRBD1. The V and J ends lost 4 bases and 2 bases, in that order; junction bases with no gene match: 7. Germline V gives CDR1 SEHNR, CDR2 FQNEAQ (reference sequence). This CDR3 spans 18 amino acids. CDR3 residues: CASSSGQGAYPGANVLTF. The CDR3 DNA is TGTGCCAGCAGCTCCGGACAGGGGGCTTATCCTGGGGCCAACGTCCTGACTTTC.

This clonotype showed up many times. The chain couples TRBV19 to TRBJ1-2; D gene unclear. The length of the CDR3 is 14 residues. Germline CDR1 reads LNHDA; CDR2 reads SQIVND (reference sequence). Trimming stripped 0 bases from V and 7 bases from J, with 12 bases between. CDR3 nucleotide sequence: TGTGCCAGTAGTATAGATTGGCTTGCAACTGGCTACACCTTC. Translating gives CASSIDWLATGYTF. The full variable domain, with the rest looked up from reference TRBV19 and TRBJ1-2, is DGGITQSPKYLFRKEGQNVTLSCEQNLNHDAMYWYRQDPGQGLRLIYYSQIVNDFQKGDIAEGYSVSREKKESFPLTVTSAQKNPTAFYLCASSIDWLATGYTFGSGTRLTVV.

The sample holds many counts of this clonotype. The rearrangement joins TRBV20-1 to TRBJ2-5; possibly TRBD1 or TRBD2 for D (6 bases each). CDR1 and CDR2 from the germline V gene are DFQATT and SNEGSKA (reference sequence). This CDR3 is 14 amino acids long. The V end lost 0 bases, the J end lost 8 bases, and 16 bases lay between the germline ends. CDR3: CSARDPGGPGTQYF. The CDR3 nucleotides are TGCAGTGCTAGAGATCCCGGGGGCCCTGGCACCCAGTACTTC.

This clonotype was seen ten or more times. This chain joins TRBV9 and TRBJ2-2; 8 positions match TRBD2. V gave up 3 bases and J gave up 6 bases; unmatched junction bases: 10. The V gene's germline CDR1 is SGDLS and CDR2 YYNGEE. This CDR3 comprises 16 residues. In nucleotides, the CDR3 is TGTGCCAGCAGCGCGACGGGACTAGTGGGACCCGGGGAGCTGTTTTTT. It is translated as CASSATGLVGPGELFF.

Ten or more counts support this clonotype. CDR3 amino acids: CASSRGGAGPYNEQFF. In DNA form, the CDR3 reads TGTGCCAGCAGTCGCGGGGGAGCGGGGCCCTACAATGAGCAGTTCTTC. The gene calls are TRBV28 and TRBJ2-1, with 7 nucleotides matching TRBD2. V gave up 5 bases and J gave up 2 bases; unmatched junction bases: 9. This CDR3 spans 16 amino acids. CDR1 is MDHEN, CDR2 SYDVKM, per germline.

This rearrangement joins TRBV7-3 to TRBJ2-6; 9 bases line up with TRBD1. Trimming cost V 4 bases and J 2 bases; bases outside gene matches: 6. Germline V gives CDR1 SGHTA, CDR2 FQGTGA. This CDR3 has 17 residues. CDR3 in amino acids: CASSSGQGITGANVLTF. The CDR3 DNA is TGTGCCAGCAGCTCAGGACAGGGGATAACTGGGGCCAACGTCCTGACTTTC.

A word on this clonotype: It may be a read error: a sequence one base away is much more abundant. This chain uses TRBV7-2 with TRBJ2-3, with TRBD2 identical over 7 bases. Germline V gives CDR1 SGHTA, CDR2 FQGNSA. This CDR3 contains 17 residues. The CDR3 DNA sequence: TGTGCCAACAGCCCAAGCCTCACTAGCGCAAGTCCCGATACGCAGTATTTT. It encodes CANSPSLTSASPDTQYF.

This clonotype appeared many times. This rearrangement joins TRBV7-2 to TRBJ1-5, with a weak D call TRBD1 (5 bases). This CDR3 comprises 13 residues. Looked up from germline, CDR1 is SGHTA and CDR2 is FQGNSA. V was pared by 1 base and J by 4 bases, with 5 bases between. For the CDR3, the DNA is TGTGCCAGCAGCTTAGGACAGAATCAGCCCCAGCATTTT. Protein: CASSLGQNQPQHF.

The table lists this clonotype with many counts. The chain carries TRBV7-2 and TRBJ2-3; D is perhaps TRBD2 (7 bases). Trimming took off 3 bases at V and 1 base at J, with 11 bases between the two ends. Germline V gene sequence: CDR1 SGHTA, CDR2 FQGNSA. The length of the CDR3 is 15 residues. The CDR3 nucleotides are TGTGCCAGCAGCTTGAGGCGGGGGCGCACAGATACGCAGTATTTT. This translates into CASSLRRGRTDTQYF.